This T cell receptor (beta chain) was captured in a study of vaccination and CD4 T cells after COVID-19. Across the whole study: Cultures that served as controls received a CEFX pool, an HIV-1 Nef pool, or no peptide.

Cultured CD4+ T-cell DNA underwent Oncomine TCR Beta short-read sequencing. TCRdb ran MiXCR on the PCR reads and lists one entry per CDR3 protein. The profile shows under 4,000 distinct CDR3 sequences, approximately 31% of them singletons. General study results and limits: Median SARS-CoV-2-reactive clonotype numbers rose nonsignificantly, about 20 to 38.

This clonotype was seen a few times. Its target is unknown. Trimming cost V 4 bases and J 0 bases; bases outside gene matches: 9. The CDR3 extends over 15 amino acids. CDR1 is GTSNPN and CDR2 is SVGIG in the germline V gene (reference sequence). Noted treatment: roughly 10-day PBMC culture with coronavirus spike peptide pools or control peptides (ViraFEST assay). Antigen-specific T cells were expanded with peptide pools by ViraFEST, and TCRs were then sequenced. The dates of positive PCR tests extended from March through December 2020 and came before the US Alpha, Beta and Delta variants. This receptor was identified in a human donor who had recovered from COVID-19. Sequenced input: CD4+ T cells from blood, cultured in vitro. This chain connects TRBV30 to TRBJ2-7; 7 nucleotides line up with TRBD1. CDR3 bases: TGTGCCTGGAACAGCCGGGACAGCCTCTCCTACGAGCAGTACTTC. Its translation is CAWNSRDSLSYEQYF. Together with reference TRBV30 and TRBJ2-7, the CDR3 gives the full variable domain: SQTIHQWPATLVQPVGSPLSLECTVEGTSNPNLYWYRQAAGRGLQLLFYSVGIGQISSEVPQNLSASRPQDRQFILSSKKLLLSDSGFYLCAWNSRDSLSYEQYFGPGTRLTVT.